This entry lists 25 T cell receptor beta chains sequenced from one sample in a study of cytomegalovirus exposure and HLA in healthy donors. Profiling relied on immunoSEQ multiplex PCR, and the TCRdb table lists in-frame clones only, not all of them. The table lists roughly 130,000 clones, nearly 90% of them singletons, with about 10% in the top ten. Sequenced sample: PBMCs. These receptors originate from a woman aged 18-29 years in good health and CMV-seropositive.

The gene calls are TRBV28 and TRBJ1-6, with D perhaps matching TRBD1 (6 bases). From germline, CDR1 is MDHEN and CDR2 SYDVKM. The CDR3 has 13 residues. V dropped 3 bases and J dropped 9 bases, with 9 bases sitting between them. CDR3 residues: CASSFRDTSPLHF. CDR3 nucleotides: TGTGCCAGCAGTTTCCGGGACACTTCACCCCTCCACTTT.

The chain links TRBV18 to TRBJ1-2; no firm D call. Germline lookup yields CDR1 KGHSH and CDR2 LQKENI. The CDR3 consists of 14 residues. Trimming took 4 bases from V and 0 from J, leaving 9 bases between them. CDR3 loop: CASSRGEPNYGYTF. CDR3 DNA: TGTGCCAGCTCACGTGGGGAGCCTAACTATGGCTACACCTTC.

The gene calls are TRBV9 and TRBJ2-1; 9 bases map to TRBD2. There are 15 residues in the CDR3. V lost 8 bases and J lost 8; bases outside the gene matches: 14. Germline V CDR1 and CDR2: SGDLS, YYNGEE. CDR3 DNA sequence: TGTGCCAGTACCTCCGGGACTAGCAATCTCCATGAGCAGTTCTTC. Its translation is CASTSGTSNLHEQFF.

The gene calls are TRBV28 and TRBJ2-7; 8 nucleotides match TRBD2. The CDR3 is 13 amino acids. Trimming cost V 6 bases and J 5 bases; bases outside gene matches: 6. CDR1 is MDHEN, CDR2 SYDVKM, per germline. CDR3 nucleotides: TGTGCCAGCAGCGGGACTAGAAAGGACGAGCAGTACTTC. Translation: CASSGTRKDEQYF.

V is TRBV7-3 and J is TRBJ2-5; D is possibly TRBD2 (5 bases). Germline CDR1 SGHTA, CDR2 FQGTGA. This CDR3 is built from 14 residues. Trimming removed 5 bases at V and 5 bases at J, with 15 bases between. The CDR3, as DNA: TGTGCCAGCAGCCCGAGCGGACCCAGGGAGACCCAGTACTTC. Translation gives CASSPSGPRETQYF.

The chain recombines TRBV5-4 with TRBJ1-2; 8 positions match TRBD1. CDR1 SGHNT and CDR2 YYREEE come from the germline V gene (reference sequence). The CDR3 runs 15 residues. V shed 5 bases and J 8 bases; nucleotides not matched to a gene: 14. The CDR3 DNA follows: TGTGCCAGCAGACCCCGCGGGCAGGGGGCAGAGGGCTACACCTTC. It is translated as CASRPRGQGAEGYTF.

The CDR3 loop reads CASSRYGGGADEQYF. The CDR3 DNA follows: TGTGCCAGCAGCCGCTACGGCGGGGGGGCTGACGAGCAGTACTTC. The J gene is TRBJ2-7, the V gene TRBV14; 9 positions match TRBD2. Unmatched junction bases numbered 9, after V lost 4 bases and J lost 5 bases. CDR3 size: 15 residues. Germline assignment: CDR1 SGHDN and CDR2 FVKESK.

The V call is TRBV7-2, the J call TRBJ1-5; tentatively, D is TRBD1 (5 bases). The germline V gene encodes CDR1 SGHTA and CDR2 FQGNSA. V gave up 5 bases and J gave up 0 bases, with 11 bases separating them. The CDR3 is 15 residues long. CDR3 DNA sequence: TGTGCCAGCAGCCCGGGGGGGTTTAGCAATCAGCCCCAGCATTTT. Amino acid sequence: CASSPGGFSNQPQHF.

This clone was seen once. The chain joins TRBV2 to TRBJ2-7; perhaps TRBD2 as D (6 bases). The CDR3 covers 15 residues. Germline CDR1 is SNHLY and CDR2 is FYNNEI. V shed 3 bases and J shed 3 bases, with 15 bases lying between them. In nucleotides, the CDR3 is TGTGCCAGCAGTGATCGGGACTTACTTAGCTACGAGCAGTACTTC. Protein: CASSDRDLLSYEQYF.

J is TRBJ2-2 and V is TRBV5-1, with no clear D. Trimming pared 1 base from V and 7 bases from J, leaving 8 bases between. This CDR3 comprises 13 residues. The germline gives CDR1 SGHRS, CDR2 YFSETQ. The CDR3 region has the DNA TGCGCCAGCAGCTTGACGCAGAACGGGGAGCTGTTTTTT. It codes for CASSLTQNGELFF.

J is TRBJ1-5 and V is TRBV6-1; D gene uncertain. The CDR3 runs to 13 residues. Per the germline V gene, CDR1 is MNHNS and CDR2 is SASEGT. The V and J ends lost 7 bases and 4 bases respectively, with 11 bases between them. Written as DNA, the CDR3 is TGTGCCAGCACATGGGAGGGAAATCAGCCCCAGCATTTT. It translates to CASTWEGNQPQHF.

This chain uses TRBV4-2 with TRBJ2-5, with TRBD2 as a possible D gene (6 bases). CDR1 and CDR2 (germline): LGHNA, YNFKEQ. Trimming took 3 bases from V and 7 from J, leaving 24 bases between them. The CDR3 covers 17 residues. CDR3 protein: CASSHPGPAGQKTTQYF. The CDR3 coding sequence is TGTGCCAGCAGCCACCCCGGGCCAGCGGGCCAAAAGACGACCCAGTACTTC.

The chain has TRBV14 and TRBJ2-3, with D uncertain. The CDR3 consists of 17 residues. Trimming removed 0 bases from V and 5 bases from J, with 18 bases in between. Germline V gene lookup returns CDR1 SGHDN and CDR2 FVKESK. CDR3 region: CASSQDPDTTFLDTQYF. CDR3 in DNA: TGTGCCAGCAGCCAAGATCCCGACACCACTTTTTTAGATACGCAGTATTTT.

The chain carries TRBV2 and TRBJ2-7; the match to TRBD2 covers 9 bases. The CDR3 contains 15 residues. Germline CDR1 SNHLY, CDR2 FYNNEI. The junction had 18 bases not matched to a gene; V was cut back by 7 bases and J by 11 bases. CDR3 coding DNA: TGTGCCAGCACTGCACAGGGGCTAAGCGGGGGGCTCGAGTACTTC. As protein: CASTAQGLSGGLEYF.

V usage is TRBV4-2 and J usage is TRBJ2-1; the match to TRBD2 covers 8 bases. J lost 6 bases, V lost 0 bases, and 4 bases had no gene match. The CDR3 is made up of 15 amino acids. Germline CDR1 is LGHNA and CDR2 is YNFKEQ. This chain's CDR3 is CASSQEIAGTNEQFF. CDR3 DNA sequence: TGTGCCAGCAGCCAAGAAATAGCGGGGACCAATGAGCAGTTCTTC.

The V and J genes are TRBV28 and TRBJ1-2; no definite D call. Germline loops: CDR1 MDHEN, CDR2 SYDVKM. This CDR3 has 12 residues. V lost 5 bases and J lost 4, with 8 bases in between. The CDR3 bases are TGTGCCAGCAGTCGACTGAGCTATGGCTACACCTTC. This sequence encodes CASSRLSYGYTF.

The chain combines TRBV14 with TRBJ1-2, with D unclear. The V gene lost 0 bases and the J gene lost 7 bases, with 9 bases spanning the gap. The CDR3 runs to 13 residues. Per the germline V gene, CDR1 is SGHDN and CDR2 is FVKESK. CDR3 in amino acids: CASSQDPRSGYTF. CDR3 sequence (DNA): TGTGCCAGCAGCCAAGATCCACGGTCTGGCTACACCTTC. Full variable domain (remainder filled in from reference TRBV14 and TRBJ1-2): EAGVTQFPSHSVIEKGQTVTLRCDPISGHDNLYWYRRVMGKEIKFLLHFVKESKQDESGMPNNRFLAERTGGTYSTLKVQPAELEDSGVYFCASSQDPRSGYTFGSGTRLTVV.

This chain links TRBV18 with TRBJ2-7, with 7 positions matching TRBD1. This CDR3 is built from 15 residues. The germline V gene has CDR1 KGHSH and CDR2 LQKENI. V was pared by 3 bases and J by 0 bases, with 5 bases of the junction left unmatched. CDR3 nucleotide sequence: TGTGCCAGCTCACCTTCGACAGGGAGCTCCTACGAGCAGTACTTC. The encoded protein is CASSPSTGSSYEQYF.

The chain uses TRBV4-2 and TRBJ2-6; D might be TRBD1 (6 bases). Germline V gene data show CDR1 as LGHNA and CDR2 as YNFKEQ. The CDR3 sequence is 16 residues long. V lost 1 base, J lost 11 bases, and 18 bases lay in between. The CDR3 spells CASSQGGRTVEDVLTF. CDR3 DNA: TGTGCCAGCAGCCAAGGGGGCCGGACAGTGGAGGACGTCCTGACTTTC.

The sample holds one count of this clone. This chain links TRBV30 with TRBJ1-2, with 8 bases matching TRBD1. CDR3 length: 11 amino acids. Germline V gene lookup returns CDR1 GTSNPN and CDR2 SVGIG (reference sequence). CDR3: CVMWTGIGYTF. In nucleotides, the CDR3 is TGTGTCATGTGGACAGGGATTGGCTACACCTTC.

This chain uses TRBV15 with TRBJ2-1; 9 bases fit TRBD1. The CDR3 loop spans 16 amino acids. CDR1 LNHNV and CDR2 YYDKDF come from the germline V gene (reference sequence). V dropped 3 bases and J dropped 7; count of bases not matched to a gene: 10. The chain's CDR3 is CATSRFSPGTGNEQFF. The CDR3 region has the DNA TGTGCCACCAGCAGGTTCAGCCCCGGGACAGGGAATGAGCAGTTCTTC. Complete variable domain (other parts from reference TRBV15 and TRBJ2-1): DAMVIQNPRYQVTQFGKPVTLSCSQTLNHNVMYWYQQKSSQAPKLLFHYYDKDFNNEADTPDNFQSRRPNTSFCFLDIRSPGLGDTAMYLCATSRFSPGTGNEQFFGPGTRLTVL.

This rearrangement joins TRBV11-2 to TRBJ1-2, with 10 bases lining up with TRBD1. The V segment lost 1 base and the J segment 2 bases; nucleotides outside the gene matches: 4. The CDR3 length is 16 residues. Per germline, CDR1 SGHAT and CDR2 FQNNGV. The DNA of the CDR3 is TGTGCCAGCAGCTTAGTTCCGGGACAGGGGAACTATGGCTACACCTTC. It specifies CASSLVPGQGNYGYTF. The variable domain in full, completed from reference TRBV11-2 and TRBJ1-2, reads EAGVAQSPRYKIIEKRQSVAFWCNPISGHATLYWYQQILGQGPKLLIQFQNNGVVDDSQLPKDRFSAERLKGVDSTLKIQPAKLEDSAVYLCASSLVPGQGNYGYTFGSGTRLTVV.

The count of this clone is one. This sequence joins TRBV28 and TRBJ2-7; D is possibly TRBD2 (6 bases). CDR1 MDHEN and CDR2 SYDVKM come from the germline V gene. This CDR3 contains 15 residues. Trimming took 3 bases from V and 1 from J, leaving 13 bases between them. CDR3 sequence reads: CASSFRGTSSYEQYF. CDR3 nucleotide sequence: TGTGCCAGCAGTTTCCGGGGGACGAGTTCCTACGAGCAGTACTTC.

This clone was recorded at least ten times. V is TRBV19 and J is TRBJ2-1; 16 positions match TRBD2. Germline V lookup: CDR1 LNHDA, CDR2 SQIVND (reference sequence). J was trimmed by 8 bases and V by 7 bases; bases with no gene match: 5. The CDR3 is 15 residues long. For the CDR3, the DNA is TGTGCCAGTACCCACGGGACTAGCGGGGGGGATGAGCAGTTCTTC. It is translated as CASTHGTSGGDEQFF.

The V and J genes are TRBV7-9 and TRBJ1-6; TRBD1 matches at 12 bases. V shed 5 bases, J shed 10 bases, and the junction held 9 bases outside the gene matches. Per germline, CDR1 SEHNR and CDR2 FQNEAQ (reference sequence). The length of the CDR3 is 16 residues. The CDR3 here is CASSGPGTGGGSPLHF. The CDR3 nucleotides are TGTGCCAGCAGCGGGCCCGGGACAGGGGGCGGCTCACCCCTCCACTTT.